These 21 T cell receptor beta chains share one sample of origin, sequenced in a study of OX40 agonist ivuxolimab in advanced cancers. Some clones are missing from TCRdb's copy, which holds only in-frame ones; the method was immunoSEQ multiplex PCR. The repertoire consists of tens of thousands of clones, with around nine tenths occurring once and the leading ten covering roughly 0.44%. Material: CD4+ or CD8+ T cells sorted from blood, obtained in a trial of the OX40 agonist ivuxolimab. Receptor source: an adult with an advanced solid tumor such as melanoma, head and neck, liver or kidney cancer.

V and J are TRBV29-1 and TRBJ2-2; TRBD2 aligns across 8 bases. CDR1 is SQVTM and CDR2 is ANQGSEA in the germline V gene. After removal of 3 bases from V and 6 bases from J, the junction contained 24 bases not matched to a gene. The CDR3 is made up of 20 amino acids. CDR3 in amino acids: CSVELHRSGGDSRKAGELFF. The CDR3 DNA reads TGCAGCGTTGAGTTGCATCGCTCCGGGGGGGACTCGCGAAAGGCCGGGGAGCTGTTTTTT.

This rearrangement joins TRBV7-2 to TRBJ2-7, with D hard to call. CDR1 is SGHTA, CDR2 FQGNSA, per germline. V lost 5 bases, J lost 3 bases, and 8 bases lay in between. CDR3 size: 12 residues. The chain's CDR3 is CASSRPFYEQYF. The CDR3 coding sequence is TGTGCCAGCAGCCGTCCATTCTACGAGCAGTACTTC.

The V call is TRBV20-1, the J call TRBJ1-1; 10 nucleotides align to TRBD1. The trim removed 3 bases at V and 10 bases at J, leaving 2 bases unmatched. Germline V CDR1 and CDR2: DFQATT, SNEGSKA (reference sequence). The CDR3 is 11 residues long. CDR3 nucleotides: TGCAGTGCTAGGGGGGACAGGGGAGCTTTCTTT. This encodes CSARGDRGAFF.

This chain links TRBV7-2 with TRBJ2-7; D gene ambiguous. Germline V gives CDR1 SGHTA, CDR2 FQGNSA. With 7 bases removed from V and 4 bases from J, the gap between germline ends came to 14 bases. CDR3 size: 13 residues. The CDR3 sequence is CASTKDWQYEQYF. The CDR3 nucleotides read TGTGCCAGCACCAAAGACTGGCAATACGAGCAGTACTTC.

The count of this clone is one. J is TRBJ2-5 and V is TRBV7-3, with 10 bases matching TRBD1. The CDR3 contains 15 residues. Germline V gene data show CDR1 as SGHTA and CDR2 as FQGTGA. V shed 5 bases, J shed 1 base, and the junction held 4 bases outside the gene matches. In DNA, the CDR3 is TGTGCCAGCAGCGGGACAGGGGCTCGCCAAGAGACCCAGTACTTC. Translation gives CASSGTGARQETQYF.

The count of this clone is one. This rearrangement joins TRBV6-1 to TRBJ2-2; D gene uncertain. Trimming removed 11 bases from V and 6 bases from J, with 13 bases in between. Germline CDR1 MNHNS, CDR2 SASEGT. CDR3 length: 12 residues. This CDR3 is CADGTGAGELFF. CDR3 DNA: TGTGCCGATGGTACTGGGGCCGGGGAGCTGTTTTTT.

The J gene is TRBJ2-1, the V gene TRBV5-1; TRBD1 agrees at 9 bases. The length of the CDR3 is 14 residues. The trim removed 4 bases at V and 4 bases at J, leaving 3 bases unmatched. Per germline, CDR1 SGHRS and CDR2 YFSETQ. The CDR3 protein is CASSAGTGYNEQFF. The CDR3 nucleotides read TGCGCCAGCAGCGCCGGGACAGGGTACAATGAGCAGTTCTTC.

This clone came up once. The CDR3 protein is CASSVGGGAAYGYTF. CDR3 DNA: TGTGCCAGCAGCGTAGGGGGAGGGGCGGCCTATGGCTACACCTTC. The gene calls are TRBV9 and TRBJ1-2; possible D gene TRBD1, 5 bases. The length of the CDR3 is 15 residues. Trimming cost V 0 bases and J 4 bases, with 13 bases left between them. From germline, CDR1 is SGDLS and CDR2 YYNGEE.

The genes are TRBV10-3 and TRBJ2-3; no clear D gene. Between the trimmed V and J ends, which lost 10 bases and 0 bases, there was a span of 14 bases. Germline lookup yields CDR1 ENHRY and CDR2 SYGVKD. The CDR3 is 14 amino acids. CDR3 nucleotides: TGTGCCACTACAATGGCAACCAGCACAGATACGCAGTATTTT. This sequence encodes CATTMATSTDTQYF.

The rearrangement links TRBV28 to TRBJ2-7, with 9 bases matching TRBD2. Germline CDR1 is MDHEN and CDR2 is SYDVKM. V was pared by 11 bases and J by 3 bases, with 11 bases of the junction left unmatched. This CDR3 has 14 residues. The CDR3 DNA is TGTGCCTGCGGGGGGGCGCACGTTAACTACGAGCAGTACTTC. It encodes CACGGAHVNYEQYF.

The CDR3, as DNA: TGCGCCAGCAGCTTGGCCCCCACGGGGGCGAGACAAGAGACCCAGTACTTC. Encoded protein: CASSLAPTGARQETQYF. The J gene is TRBJ2-5, the V gene TRBV5-1, with D perhaps TRBD1 or TRBD2 (6 bases each). This CDR3 contains 17 residues. V lost 0 bases to trimming and J lost 2 bases, with 17 bases between them. CDR1 is SGHRS and CDR2 is YFSETQ in the germline V gene.

The V gene is TRBV2, the J gene TRBJ2-3; D gene uncertain. The CDR3 extends over 13 amino acids. Trimming pared 4 bases from V and 1 base from J, leaving 6 bases between. From germline, CDR1 is SNHLY and CDR2 FYNNEI. As DNA, the CDR3 is TGTGCCAGCAGTGCTGGAGGCACAGATACGCAGTATTTT. This translates into CASSAGGTDTQYF.

The CDR3 is CASSLSRGSYYGYTF. The CDR3 DNA reads TGTGCCAGCAGTTTAAGTAGGGGGAGTTACTATGGCTACACCTTC. The V call is TRBV28, the J call TRBJ1-2, with D maybe TRBD1 (6 bases). CDR1 and CDR2 from the germline V gene are MDHEN and SYDVKM. The CDR3 totals 15 residues. V dropped 2 bases and J dropped 3 bases, with 13 bases sitting between them.

The rearrangement uses TRBV7-3 and TRBJ1-1; 7 bases agree with TRBD1. The ends lost 5 bases at V and 3 bases at J; junction bases unmatched: 6. Germline CDR1 SGHTA, CDR2 FQGTGA. This CDR3 contains 14 residues. CDR3 sequence (DNA): TGTGCCAGCAGCGCAACAGGGGAGGACACTGAAGCTTTCTTT. It specifies CASSATGEDTEAFF. Combining the CDR3 with reference TRBV7-3 and TRBJ1-1 gives the whole variable domain GAGVSQTPSNKVTEKGKYVELRCDPISGHTALYWYRQSLGQGPEFLIYFQGTGAADDSGLPNDRFFAVRPEGSVSTLKIQRTERGDSAVYLCASSATGEDTEAFFGQGTRLTVV.

This chain uses TRBV7-2 with TRBJ2-3; 11 nucleotides agree with TRBD2. The germline V gene encodes CDR1 SGHTA and CDR2 FQGNSA. CDR3 size: 17 residues. With 5 bases clipped from V and 4 bases from J, the junction kept 11 bases outside the gene matches. CDR3 sequence: CASSPTTSGGGSDTQYF. The CDR3, as DNA: TGTGCCAGCAGCCCTACCACTAGCGGGGGCGGCTCAGATACGCAGTATTTT.

This clone came up once. V usage is TRBV5-4 and J usage is TRBJ2-3; 9 positions match TRBD1. The CDR3 sequence is 17 residues long. Germline-derived CDR1 and CDR2 are SGHNT and YYREEE (reference sequence). Losses at the gene ends were 4 bases for V and 0 bases for J; bases not matched to a gene: 9. This CDR3 reads CASSDRGSLSSTDTQYF. The CDR3 DNA follows: TGTGCCAGCAGCGACAGGGGGAGTCTATCTAGCACAGATACGCAGTATTTT.

The V gene is TRBV9, the J gene TRBJ2-1, with 7 nucleotides matching TRBD1. The trim removed 2 bases at V and 13 bases at J, leaving 9 bases unmatched. The CDR3 runs to 13 residues. Germline CDR1 SGDLS, CDR2 YYNGEE. The chain's CDR3 is CASSVGLAGGQFF. CDR3 DNA: TGTGCCAGCAGCGTTGGCCTAGCAGGGGGACAGTTCTTC.

The J gene is TRBJ2-7, the V gene TRBV4-2; tentatively, D is TRBD1 (5 bases). CDR3 length: 15 amino acids. Trimming cost V 0 bases and J 4 bases, with 13 bases left between them. From germline, CDR1 is LGHNA and CDR2 YNFKEQ. CDR3 sequence (DNA): TGTGCCAGCAGCCAAGACCTCCAGACAGAATACGAGCAGTACTTC. As protein: CASSQDLQTEYEQYF.

This clone has just one count. The gene calls are TRBV7-2 and TRBJ2-5; D is perhaps TRBD2 (5 bases). Germline CDR1 reads SGHTA; CDR2 reads FQGNSA. V dropped 2 bases and J dropped 5 bases, with 9 bases sitting between them. This CDR3 comprises 13 residues. CDR3 sequence: CASSLTPGETQYF. The CDR3 coding sequence is TGTGCCAGCAGCTTAACCCCGGGGGAGACCCAGTACTTC.

The chain links TRBV29-1 to TRBJ2-7; D might be TRBD1 (5 bases). Trimming pared 5 bases from V and 3 bases from J, leaving 11 bases between. CDR1 is SQVTM and CDR2 is ANQGSEA in the germline V gene. The CDR3 spans 12 residues. CDR3 in DNA: TGCAGCGTTTTGGACACTGGCTACGAGCAGTACTTC. Its translation: CSVLDTGYEQYF.

The chain uses TRBV28 and TRBJ2-5; a weak D match, TRBD1 (5 bases). This CDR3 region has 15 residues. The V end lost 5 bases, the J end lost 2 bases, and 15 bases lay between the germline ends. Germline lookup yields CDR1 MDHEN and CDR2 SYDVKM. The CDR3 here is CASSPTGPTQETQYF. In DNA, the CDR3 is TGTGCCAGCAGTCCAACAGGACCTACACAAGAGACCCAGTACTTC.